One T cell receptor (beta chain) is described in this entry. Single cDNA molecules in the library carried unique molecular identifiers attached during preparation. Using its own MiXCR run on the RACE reads, TCRdb lists one record per CDR3 protein. The sample holds 110,000 to 150,000 distinct CDR3 sequences, roughly 12% seen once. Trimming cost V 5 bases and J 6 bases, with 17 bases left between them. Germline CDR1 is DFQATT and CDR2 is SNEGSKA (reference sequence). CDR3 length equals 14 residues. This sample's time point: patch test 2, 6 weeks after DPC sensitization. The treatment: therapeutic diphenylcyclopropenone sensitization with weekly scalp DPC. Participating donors were patients with alopecia, aged 18 to 70 years, considered appropriate candidates for DPC. Researchers extracted total RNA from unfractionated whole blood. The data were obtained in a study of human T cells and chemical hapten exposure. On the study more broadly: Per-sample TCR yield variation was attributed mainly to small pooled library volume differences.

The TCR originated in a woman in her forties or fifties with alopecia areata. Some clones in this sample may be carry-over from other donors' samples. The chain uses TRBV20-1 and TRBJ2-1, with D unresolved. The source was whole blood, collected in connection with sensitization to the hapten diphenylcyclopropenone (DPC). The CDR3 loop is CSAEPGLLANEQFF. The CDR3 coding sequence is TGCAGTGCTGAACCGGGCCTCCTCGCCAATGAGCAGTTCTTC.